Below, one TCR beta chain is given with its context. Method: immunoSEQ multiplex PCR; TCRdb's copy keeps in-frame clones and lacks some. The data show 290,000 or so clones, about four fifths seen once. Exposed study participants had met a COVID-19 case within 2 weeks before entry. This record comes from a study of blood T cell repertoires in COVID-19. Background on the study: Samples taken during acute and convalescent COVID-19 were collected in the United States, Italy and Spain. Sample material is recorded as cDNA or gDNA derived from T cells, B-cell-depleted T cells, or PBMCs.

This receptor was identified in a middle-aged man who had been exposed to COVID-19. The sequencing input was PBMCs or T cells enriched from blood (not recorded which).

The CDR3 loop reads CASSLDPRETQYF. CDR3 sequence (DNA): TGCGCCAGCAGCTTGGACCCCAGGGAGACCCAGTACTTC. The V and J genes are TRBV5-1 and TRBJ2-5; no firm D call. Trimming pared 0 bases from V and 5 bases from J, leaving 8 bases between. The germline V gene encodes CDR1 SGHRS and CDR2 YFSETQ. This CDR3 is 13 amino acids long.